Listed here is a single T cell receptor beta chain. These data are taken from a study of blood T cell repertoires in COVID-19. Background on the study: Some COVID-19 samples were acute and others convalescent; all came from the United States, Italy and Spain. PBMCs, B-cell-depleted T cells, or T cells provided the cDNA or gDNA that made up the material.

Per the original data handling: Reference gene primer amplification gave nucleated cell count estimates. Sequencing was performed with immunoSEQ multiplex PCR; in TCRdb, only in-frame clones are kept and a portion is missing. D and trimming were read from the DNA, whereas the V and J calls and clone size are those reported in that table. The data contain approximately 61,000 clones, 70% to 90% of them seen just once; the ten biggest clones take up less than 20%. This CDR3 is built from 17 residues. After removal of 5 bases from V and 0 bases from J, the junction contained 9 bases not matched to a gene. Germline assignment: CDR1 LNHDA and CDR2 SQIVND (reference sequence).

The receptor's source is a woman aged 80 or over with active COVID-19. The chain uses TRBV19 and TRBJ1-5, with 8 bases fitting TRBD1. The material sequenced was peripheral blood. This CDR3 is CASSFRTGQYSNQPQHF. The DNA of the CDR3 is TGTGCCAGTAGTTTCCGGACAGGGCAATATAGCAATCAGCCCCAGCATTTT.